This T cell receptor beta chain was captured in a study of blood T cell repertoires in COVID-19. In the study overall: Both acute and convalescent COVID-19 samples were obtained from the United States, Italy and Spain.

Germline loops: CDR1 KGHSH, CDR2 LQKENI. The length of the CDR3 is 13 residues. V gave up 3 bases and J gave up 8 bases, with 13 bases separating them. The data were produced by immunoSEQ multiplex PCR, yet TCRdb's version contains in-frame clones alone and is incomplete. In the table there are approximately 140,000 clones, 65% to 85% of which are singletons. The sequence came from a man younger than 40 with COVID-19, enrolled during active disease. The source material was peripheral blood. V is TRBV18 and J is TRBJ1-2; the D is unclear. For the CDR3, the DNA is TGTGCCAGCTCACCCTCTGACACCAGGGGCTACACCTTC. This codes for CASSPSDTRGYTF.